The rows below give T cell receptor beta chains drawn from one sample of a study of identical twins. Each CDR3 protein gets one entry after TCRdb re-called the 5' RACE reads with MiXCR. The table lists about 890,000 distinct CDR3 sequences, roughly 12% of them singletons. The sample was also linked to a second study, of yellow fever vaccine responses in identical twins.

Sequencing was performed on PBMCs. The receptors come from a woman between 18 and 30 years old in good health. The CDR3 runs from the conserved cysteine through the conserved F or W. D genes are given only for firm matches. Some rows mark clone size as missing; the rest say once, few, many or name a class of expanded clone.

d_gene	v_gene	j_gene	abundance	CDR3aa	CDR3nt
NA	TRBV28	TRBJ2-1	many	CASSFQGTYNEQFF	TGTGCCAGCAGTTTCCAGGGGACTTACAATGAGCAGTTCTTC
NA	TRBV27	TRBJ2-1	few	CASSSLVGGGYNEQFF	TGTGCCAGCAGTTCTCTCGTTGGGGGAGGTTACAATGAGCAGTTCTTC
TRBD2	TRBV10-3	TRBJ2-5	NA	CAISSAGGTQETQYF	TGTGCCATCAGTTCAGCGGGGGGAACGCAAGAGACCCAGTACTTC
TRBD2	TRBV10-3	TRBJ2-1	NA	CAISEKGGNEQFF	TGTGCCATCAGTGAGAAGGGAGGGAATGAGCAGTTCTTC
TRBD1	TRBV10-3	TRBJ2-5	NA	CAISESWDSQETQYF	TGTGCCATCAGTGAGTCGTGGGACAGCCAAGAGACCCAGTACTTC
TRBD1	TRBV20-1	TRBJ2-5	NA	CSALSSWTGGETQYF	TGCAGTGCTCTATCCTCCTGGACAGGGGGAGAGACCCAGTACTTC
NA	TRBV3-1	TRBJ2-1	many	CASSQVSLIGEQFF	TGTGCCAGCAGCCAAGTAAGTCTAATCGGTGAGCAGTTCTTC
TRBD2	TRBV28	TRBJ2-1	NA	CASSSPDVLAGGGEQFF	TGTGCCAGCAGTTCCCCGGACGTACTAGCGGGGGGTGGGGAGCAGTTCTTC
NA	TRBV20-1	TRBJ2-1	once	CSARDFTSNNEQFF	TGCAGTGCTAGAGATTTTACTAGCAACAATGAGCAGTTCTTC
NA	TRBV20-1	TRBJ2-1	NA	CSARDEQGLRNNNEQFF	TGCAGTGCTAGAGACGAACAGGGACTCAGAAATAACAATGAGCAGTTCTTC
NA	TRBV6-5	TRBJ2-1	few	CASSYPGPYDNEQFF	TGTGCCAGCAGTTACCCGGGACCTTATGACAATGAGCAGTTCTTC
TRBD2	TRBV18	TRBJ2-3	few	CASSPYNLAGGSYSTDTQYF	TGTGCCAGCTCACCATATAATCTGGCGGGAGGATCCTATAGCACAGATACGCAGTATTTT
TRBD1	TRBV11-1	TRBJ2-1	NA	CASSLARAGTGGPDEQFF	TGTGCCAGCAGCTTAGCACGGGCCGGGACAGGGGGCCCCGATGAGCAGTTCTTC
TRBD2	TRBV12-3/TRBV12-4	TRBJ2-2	few	CASSLGTSGRTGELFF	TGTGCCAGCAGTTTAGGGACTAGCGGGAGAACCGGGGAGCTGTTTTTT
NA	TRBV20-1	TRBJ2-7	once	CSASHPPGFEQYF	TGCAGTGCTAGCCACCCTCCGGGGTTCGAGCAGTACTTC
NA	TRBV20-1	TRBJ2-1	NA	CSAPSGGARDNEQFF	TGCAGTGCACCGAGTGGGGGGGCGCGGGACAATGAGCAGTTCTTC
NA	TRBV11-3	TRBJ2-7	few	CASSSSWDEQYF	TGTGCCAGCAGCTCCTCTTGGGACGAGCAGTACTTC
TRBD2	TRBV11-3	TRBJ2-3	many	CASSLGGSWTDTQYF	TGTGCCAGCAGCTTAGGCGGGAGCTGGACAGATACGCAGTATTTT
TRBD1	TRBV4-2	TRBJ1-1	NA	CASSQQGALNTEAFF	TGTGCCAGCAGCCAACAGGGGGCCTTGAACACTGAAGCTTTCTTT
NA	TRBV10-3	TRBJ2-5	few	CAISVGAKETQYF	TGTGCCATCAGTGTCGGGGCCAAAGAGACCCAGTACTTC
NA	TRBV5-1	TRBJ2-5	NA	CASLSGEETQYF	TGCGCCAGCCTATCAGGGGAAGAGACCCAGTACTTC
NA	TRBV29-1	TRBJ1-2	many	CSVEPPGAANYGYTF	TGCAGCGTTGAACCCCCAGGCGCAGCGAACTATGGCTACACCTTC
NA	TRBV7-9	TRBJ2-3	NA	CASRGGVTTHTQYF	TGTGCCAGCAGGGGAGGTGTGACCACACATACGCAGTATTTT
NA	TRBV9	TRBJ2-2	many	CASSVAGDGELFF	TGTGCCAGCAGCGTAGCGGGGGACGGGGAGCTGTTTTTT